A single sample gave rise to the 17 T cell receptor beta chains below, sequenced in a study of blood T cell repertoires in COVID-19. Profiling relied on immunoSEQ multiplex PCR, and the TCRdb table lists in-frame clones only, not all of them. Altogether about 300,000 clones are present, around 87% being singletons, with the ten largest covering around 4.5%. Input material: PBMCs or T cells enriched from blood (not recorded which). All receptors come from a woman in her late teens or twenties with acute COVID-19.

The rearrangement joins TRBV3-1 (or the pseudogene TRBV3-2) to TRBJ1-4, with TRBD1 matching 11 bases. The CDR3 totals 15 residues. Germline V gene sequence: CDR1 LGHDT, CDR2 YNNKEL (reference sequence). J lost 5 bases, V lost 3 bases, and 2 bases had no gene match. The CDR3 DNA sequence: TGTGCCAGCAGCCACGGACAGGGGGCAAATGAAAAACTGTTTTTT. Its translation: CASSHGQGANEKLFF.

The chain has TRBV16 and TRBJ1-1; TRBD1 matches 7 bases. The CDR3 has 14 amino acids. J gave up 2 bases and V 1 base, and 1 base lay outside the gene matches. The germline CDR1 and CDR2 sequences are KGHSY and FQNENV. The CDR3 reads CASSQYRGNTEAFF. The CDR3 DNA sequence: TGTGCCAGCAGCCAATACAGGGGAAACACTGAAGCTTTCTTT.

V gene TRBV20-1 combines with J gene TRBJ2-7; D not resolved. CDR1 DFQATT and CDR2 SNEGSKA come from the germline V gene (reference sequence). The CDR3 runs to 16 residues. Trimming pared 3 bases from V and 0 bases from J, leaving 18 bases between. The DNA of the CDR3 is TGCAGTGCTAGTCCGGTACTAATCTCTAACTCCTACGAGCAGTACTTC. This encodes CSASPVLISNSYEQYF.

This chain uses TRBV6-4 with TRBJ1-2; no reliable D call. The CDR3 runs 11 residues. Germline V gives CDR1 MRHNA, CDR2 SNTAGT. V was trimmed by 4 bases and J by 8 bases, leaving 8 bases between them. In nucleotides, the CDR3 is TGTGCCAGCAGTGCCGGGTCAGGCTACACCTTC. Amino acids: CASSAGSGYTF.

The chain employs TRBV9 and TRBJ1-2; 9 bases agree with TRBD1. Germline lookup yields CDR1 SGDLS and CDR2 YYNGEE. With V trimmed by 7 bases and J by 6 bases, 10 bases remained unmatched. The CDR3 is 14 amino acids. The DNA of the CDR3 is TGTGCCAGCGGCGGGGTGGGACAGGGCGATGGCTACACCTTC. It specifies CASGGVGQGDGYTF.

CDR3 protein: CASSEQGFRELFF. Written as DNA, the CDR3 is TGTGCCAGCAGCGAACAGGGTTTCCGGGAGCTGTTTTTT. J is TRBJ2-2 and V is TRBV7-9; tentative D call: TRBD1 (6 bases). V lost 5 bases and J 9 bases, leaving 13 bases between the germline ends. The CDR3 has 13 residues. Germline CDR1 reads SEHNR; CDR2 reads FQNEAQ (reference sequence).

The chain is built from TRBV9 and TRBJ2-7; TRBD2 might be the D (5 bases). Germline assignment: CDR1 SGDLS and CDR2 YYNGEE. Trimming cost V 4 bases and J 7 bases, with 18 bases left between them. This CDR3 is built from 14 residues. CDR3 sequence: CASSSGVEAREQYF. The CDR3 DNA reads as TGTGCCAGCAGCTCCGGGGTGGAAGCGCGGGAGCAGTACTTC.

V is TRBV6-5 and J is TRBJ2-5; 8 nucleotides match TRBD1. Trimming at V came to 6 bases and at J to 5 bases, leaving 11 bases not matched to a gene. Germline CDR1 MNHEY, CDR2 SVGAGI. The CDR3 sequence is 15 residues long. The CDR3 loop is CASSWGQVLVETQYF. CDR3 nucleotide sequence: TGTGCCAGCAGCTGGGGACAGGTTCTGGTCGAGACCCAGTACTTC.

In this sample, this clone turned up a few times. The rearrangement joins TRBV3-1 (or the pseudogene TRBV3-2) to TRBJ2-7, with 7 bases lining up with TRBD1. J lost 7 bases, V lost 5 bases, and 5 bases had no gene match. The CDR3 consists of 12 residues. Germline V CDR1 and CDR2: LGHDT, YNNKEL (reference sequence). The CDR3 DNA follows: TGTGCCAGCAGCTTCGACAGGGATGAGCAGTACTTC. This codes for CASSFDRDEQYF.

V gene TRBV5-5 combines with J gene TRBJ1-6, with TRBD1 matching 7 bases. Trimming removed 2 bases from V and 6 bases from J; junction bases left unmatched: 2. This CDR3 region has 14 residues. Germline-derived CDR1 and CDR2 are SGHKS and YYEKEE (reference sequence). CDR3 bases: TGTGCCAGCAGCTTCACAGGGGTTAATTCACCCCTCCACTTT. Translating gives CASSFTGVNSPLHF.

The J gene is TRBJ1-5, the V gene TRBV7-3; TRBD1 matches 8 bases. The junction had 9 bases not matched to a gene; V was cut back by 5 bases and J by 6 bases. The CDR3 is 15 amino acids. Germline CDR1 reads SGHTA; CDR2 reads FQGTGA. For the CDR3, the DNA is TGTGCCAGCAGCCCTAACAGGGGGAACATTCAGCCCCAGCATTTT. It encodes CASSPNRGNIQPQHF.

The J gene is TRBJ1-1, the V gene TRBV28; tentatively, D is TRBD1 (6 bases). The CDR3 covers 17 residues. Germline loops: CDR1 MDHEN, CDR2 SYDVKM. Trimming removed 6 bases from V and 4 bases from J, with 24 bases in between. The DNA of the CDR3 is TGTGCCAGCAGAGGTACCGGGACACCCATAGTAGTCACTGAAGCTTTCTTT. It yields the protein CASRGTGTPIVVTEAFF.

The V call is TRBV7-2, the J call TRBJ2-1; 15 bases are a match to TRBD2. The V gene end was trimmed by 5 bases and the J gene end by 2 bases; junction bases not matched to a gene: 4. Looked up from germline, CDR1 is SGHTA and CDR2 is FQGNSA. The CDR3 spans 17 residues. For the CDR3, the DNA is TGTGCCAGCAGCCCCGGGACTAGCGGGAGGACCTACAATGAGCAGTTCTTC. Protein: CASSPGTSGRTYNEQFF.

The CDR3 DNA reads as TGTGCCAGCAGCTTGACAGGGGAAAACAAAAACACCTTC. Translated: CASSLTGENKNTF. The gene calls are TRBV7-9 and TRBJ1-2; TRBD1 matches 8 bases. This CDR3 is built from 13 residues. V lost 3 bases, J lost 12 bases, and 9 bases stayed unmatched. Germline CDR1 and CDR2: SEHNR and FQNEAQ (reference sequence).

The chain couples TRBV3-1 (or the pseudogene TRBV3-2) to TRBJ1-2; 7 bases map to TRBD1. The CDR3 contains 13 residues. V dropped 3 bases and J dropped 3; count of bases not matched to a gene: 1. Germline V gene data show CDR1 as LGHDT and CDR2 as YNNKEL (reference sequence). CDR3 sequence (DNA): TGTGCCAGCAGCCACAGGGGGGACTATGGCTACACCTTC. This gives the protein CASSHRGDYGYTF.

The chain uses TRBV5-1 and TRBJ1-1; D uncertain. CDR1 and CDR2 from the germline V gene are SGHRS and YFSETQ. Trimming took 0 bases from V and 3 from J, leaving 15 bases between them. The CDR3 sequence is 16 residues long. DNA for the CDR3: TGCGCCAGCAGCTTGGGGAGCCCCCGGGAGTACACTGAAGCTTTCTTT. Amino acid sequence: CASSLGSPREYTEAFF. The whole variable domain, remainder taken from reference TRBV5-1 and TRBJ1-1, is KAGVTQTPRYLIKTRGQQVTLSCSPISGHRSVSWYQQTPGQGLQFLFEYFSETQRNKGNFPGRFSGRQFSNSRSEMNVSTLELGDSALYLCASSLGSPREYTEAFFGQGTRLTVV.

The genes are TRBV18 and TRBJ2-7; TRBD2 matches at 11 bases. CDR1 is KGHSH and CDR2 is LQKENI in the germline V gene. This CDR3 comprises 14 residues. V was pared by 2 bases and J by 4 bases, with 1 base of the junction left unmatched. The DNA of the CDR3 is TGTGCCAGCTCACCAACTAGCGGGAGTTACGAGCAGTACTTC. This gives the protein CASSPTSGSYEQYF.